This T cell receptor (beta chain) was observed in a study of blood T cell repertoires in COVID-19. Study at large: Samples came from the United States, Italy and Spain, spanning acute and convalescent COVID-19.

Participants came from around 25 US areas, aged roughly 18 to 95 years. Measured with immunoSEQ multiplex PCR; TCRdb has only the in-frame clones, and not every one. The table records 200,000 to 300,000 clones, approximately 83% of them present only once. The germline V gene has CDR1 SGHVS and CDR2 FQNEAQ. There are 14 residues in the CDR3. V lost 5 bases and J lost 4; bases outside the gene matches: 4. The clonotype comes from a woman in her 40s with acute COVID-19. The rearrangement joins TRBV7-8 to TRBJ2-2; 7 bases are a match to TRBD2. The source material was PBMCs or T cells enriched from blood (not recorded which). The CDR3 bases are TGTGCCAGCAGCCCCTTAGCGGGCACCGGGGAGCTGTTTTTT. It encodes CASSPLAGTGELFF. Based on the CDR3 plus reference TRBV7-8 and TRBJ2-2, the full variable domain is GAGVSQSPRYKVAKRGQDVALRCDPISGHVSLFWYQQALGQGPEFLTYFQNEAQLDKSGLPSDRFFAERPEGSVSTLKIQRTQQEDSAVYLCASSPLAGTGELFFGEGSRLTVL.